The 9 T cell receptor beta chains in this list originate from one sample, sequenced in a study of radiotherapy plus CTLA-4 blockade in lung cancer. The method was immunoSEQ multiplex PCR; TCRdb's version includes in-frame clones alone and lacks a portion of them. The repertoire holds roughly 30,000 clones, with 60% to 85% as singletons. The specimen was peripheral blood, collected from a patient treated with radiotherapy plus ipilimumab. The receptors stem from a human donor with non-small cell lung cancer that progressed on radiotherapy plus ipilimumab.

CDR3 loop: CASSLAVGAGLQETQYF. Written as DNA, the CDR3 is TGTGCCAGCAGCTTGGCCGTGGGGGCAGGGCTCCAAGAGACCCAGTACTTC. The rearrangement joins TRBV5-6 to TRBJ2-5; D is perhaps TRBD1 (6 bases). Germline lookup yields CDR1 SGHDT and CDR2 YYEEEE. Trimming shortened V by 0 bases and J by 1 base, and 16 bases separated the two germline ends. The CDR3 has 17 residues.

The table lists this clone with a few counts. The V and J genes are TRBV5-4 and TRBJ2-3; either TRBD1 or TRBD2 may supply D (5 bases each). Germline lookup yields CDR1 SGHNT and CDR2 YYREEE (reference sequence). The CDR3 consists of 15 residues. Trimming shortened V by 4 bases and J by 5 bases, and 17 bases separated the two germline ends. DNA of the CDR3: TGTGCCAGCAGCCAAGGACTGGGGGTGGGAGATACGCAGTATTTT. It codes for CASSQGLGVGDTQYF.

V gene TRBV4-1 combines with J gene TRBJ2-1; 12 nucleotides align to TRBD2. Germline CDR1 MGHRA, CDR2 YSYEKL. This CDR3 spans 20 amino acids. J gave up 8 bases and V 1 base, and 18 bases lay outside the gene matches. This CDR3 reads CASSQAWRTSGAAWRDEQFF. CDR3 bases: TGCGCCAGCAGCCAAGCCTGGCGGACTAGCGGGGCCGCCTGGCGGGATGAGCAGTTCTTC.

This clone was detected once. The rearrangement uses TRBV9 and TRBJ1-1, with TRBD1 as a possible D gene (6 bases). The CDR3 is made up of 16 amino acids. Trimming removed 6 bases from V and 1 base from J, with 19 bases in between. Germline V gene sequence: CDR1 SGDLS, CDR2 YYNGEE. In DNA form, the CDR3 reads TGTGCCAGCAAAGCCGCAGCGGGGGCCCAGAACACTGAAGCTTTCTTT. The encoded protein is CASKAAAGAQNTEAFF.

This clone was counted a few times. This chain connects TRBV28 to TRBJ1-2; perhaps TRBD1 as D (5 bases). From germline, CDR1 is MDHEN and CDR2 SYDVKM. V was cut by 5 bases and J by 6 bases, with 19 bases left in between. The CDR3 contains 15 residues. The CDR3 nucleotides read TGTGCCAGCAGTCTCGTGGGGACTCCATGGCATGGCTACACCTTC. It is translated as CASSLVGTPWHGYTF.

This chain uses TRBV5-4 with TRBJ2-1, with 13 positions matching TRBD2. The CDR3 spans 15 residues. The germline V gene has CDR1 SGHNT and CDR2 YYREEE (reference sequence). V was clipped by 4 bases and J by 7 bases; unmatched bases: 5. For the CDR3, the DNA is TGTGCCAGCAGCCGTACTAGCGGGAGGGCTAATGAGCAGTTCTTC. Translating gives CASSRTSGRANEQFF.

The chain is built from TRBV5-1 and TRBJ2-4; D is unclear. Trimming took off 6 bases at V and 0 bases at J, with 10 bases between the two ends. The CDR3 has 14 amino acids. Looked up from germline, CDR1 is SGHRS and CDR2 is YFSETQ. The CDR3 coding sequence is TGCGCCAGCACGATGGGTGTAGCCAAAAACATTCAGTACTTC. This translates into CASTMGVAKNIQYF.

The J gene is TRBJ2-5, the V gene TRBV13, with D unresolved. Trimming took off 0 bases at V and 2 bases at J, with 4 bases between the two ends. The CDR3 covers 13 residues. Germline CDR1 PRHDT, CDR2 FYEKMQ (reference sequence). This CDR3 is CASSLGGQETQYF. The CDR3 DNA sequence: TGTGCCAGCAGCTTAGGCGGACAAGAGACCCAGTACTTC.

The CDR3 DNA is TGTGCCAGCAGTGCTCCGGGACAGGGGCTTACTAATGAAAAACTGTTTTTT. Amino acid sequence: CASSAPGQGLTNEKLFF. The chain employs TRBV6-1 and TRBJ1-4; TRBD1 agrees at 10 bases. The CDR3 is made up of 17 amino acids. Germline lookup yields CDR1 MNHNS and CDR2 SASEGT. Germline trimming cut 4 bases from V and 2 bases from J; bases unmatched to any gene: 7.